The 14 T cell receptor beta chains presented below share a single source sample, sequenced in a study of blood T cell repertoires in COVID-19 (dated by TCRdb to the early 2020s). Library construction relied on the immunoSEQ multiplex PCR assay. TCRdb carries this immuneACCESS record with in-frame sequences only. Its versions omit some clonotypes, under half of them owing to an unresolved V gene in the studies checked, with the rest unexplained. Across this sample there are more than 250,000 clones, with 88% seen only once. The ten largest clones add up to 1.5% to 2% of the sample. The sequenced material came from peripheral blood. These receptors all stem from a woman in her twenties or thirties with COVID-19, enrolled during active disease.

V and J are TRBV5-5 and TRBJ1-4; D is perhaps TRBD1 (5 bases). The V end was cut by 0 bases, the J end by 6 bases, with 6 bases between. Germline V lookup: CDR1 SGHKS, CDR2 YYEKEE (reference sequence). The CDR3 extends over 13 amino acids. Written as DNA, the CDR3 is TGTGCCAGCAGCTTGGAAGGGGATGAAAAACTGTTTTTT. This codes for CASSLEGDEKLFF. The full variable domain, rest sourced from reference TRBV5-5 and TRBJ1-4, is DAGVTQSPTHLIKTRGQQVTLRCSPISGHKSVSWYQQVLGQGPQFIFQYYEKEERGRGNFPDRFSARQFPNYSSELNVNALLLGDSALYLCASSLEGDEKLFFGSGTQLSVL.

The rearrangement joins TRBV3-1 (or the pseudogene TRBV3-2) to TRBJ1-4, with D unresolved. Germline V gene data show CDR1 as LGHDT and CDR2 as YNNKEL (reference sequence). Trimming cost V 4 bases and J 0 bases, with 12 bases left between them. This CDR3 contains 16 residues. CDR3 residues: CASSPRGVATNEKLFF. In DNA, the CDR3 is TGTGCCAGCAGCCCCCGGGGAGTCGCAACTAATGAAAAACTGTTTTTT.

The V call is TRBV7-9, the J call TRBJ1-6; D is ambiguous. V was clipped by 6 bases and J by 7 bases, with 13 bases between them. CDR1 is SEHNR and CDR2 is FQNEAQ in the germline V gene (reference sequence). The CDR3 contains 14 residues. The CDR3 here is CASRLGRENSPLHF. The CDR3 nucleotides are TGTGCCAGCAGGCTCGGACGGGAGAATTCACCCCTCCACTTT.

This chain joins TRBV19 and TRBJ2-3; TRBD2 agrees at 9 bases. Germline values: CDR1 LNHDA, CDR2 SQIVND (reference sequence). The trim removed 2 bases at V and 2 bases at J, leaving 5 bases unmatched. The CDR3 consists of 16 residues. The CDR3 spells CASSISSGGPTDTQYF. The CDR3 DNA reads as TGTGCCAGTAGTATATCCAGCGGGGGGCCCACAGATACGCAGTATTTT. Drawing the rest from reference TRBV19 and TRBJ2-3, the complete variable domain is DGGITQSPKYLFRKEGQNVTLSCEQNLNHDAMYWYRQDPGQGLRLIYYSQIVNDFQKGDIAEGYSVSREKKESFPLTVTSAQKNPTAFYLCASSISSGGPTDTQYFGPGTRLTVL.

J is TRBJ1-5 and V is TRBV6-5; weak D call: TRBD1 (6 bases). Germline V gene data show CDR1 as MNHEY and CDR2 as SVGAGI. The CDR3 loop spans 12 amino acids. V was clipped by 11 bases and J by 5 bases, with 13 bases between them. The DNA for the CDR3 is TGTGCCGGGAGGGGGAACGATCAGCCCCAGCATTTT. It yields the protein CAGRGNDQPQHF.

The chain is built from TRBV5-1 and TRBJ2-3; 9 positions agree with TRBD2. CDR1 and CDR2 (germline): SGHRS, YFSETQ. The CDR3 spans 16 residues. Trimming cost V 0 bases and J 3 bases; bases outside gene matches: 5. Here the CDR3 DNA reads TGCGCCAGCAGCTTGGTTCTAGCGGGGAATACAGATACGCAGTATTTT. Protein: CASSLVLAGNTDTQYF.

V usage is TRBV29-1 and J usage is TRBJ2-3; possible D gene TRBD2, 5 bases. The germline V gene encodes CDR1 SQVTM and CDR2 ANQGSEA. The CDR3 consists of 12 residues. Between the trimmed V and J ends, which lost 6 bases and 4 bases, there was a span of 11 bases. Here the CDR3 reads CSVHTRADTQYF. CDR3 nucleotide sequence: TGCAGCGTGCATACTAGAGCAGATACGCAGTATTTT.

The chain is built from TRBV19 and TRBJ2-7, with a possible D match to TRBD1 (6 bases). The germline V gene encodes CDR1 LNHDA and CDR2 SQIVND (reference sequence). V was pared by 4 bases and J by 2 bases, with 15 bases between. This CDR3 has 15 residues. CDR3 sequence reads: CASSTNMGAAYEQYF. CDR3 coding DNA: TGTGCCAGTAGTACAAACATGGGGGCAGCCTACGAGCAGTACTTC.

J is TRBJ1-2 and V is TRBV28; D is unresolved. Trimming left V 2 bases short and J 2 bases short, with 6 bases between. In germline, CDR1 is MDHEN, CDR2 SYDVKM. The length of the CDR3 is 13 residues. CDR3 region: CASSLRRNYGYTF. The CDR3, as DNA: TGTGCCAGCAGTTTAAGGCGGAACTATGGCTACACCTTC.

The chain has TRBV7-9 and TRBJ2-5; 9 bases fit TRBD1. The junction had 11 bases not matched to a gene; V was cut back by 6 bases and J by 0 bases. The germline V gene encodes CDR1 SEHNR and CDR2 FQNEAQ (reference sequence). The CDR3 consists of 17 residues. The CDR3 coding sequence is TGTGCCAGCAGTATCCCGGGACAGGGTTGGCACCAAGAGACCCAGTACTTC. It translates to CASSIPGQGWHQETQYF.

The CDR3 protein is CASSMGPGELFF. The CDR3 DNA reads TGTGCCAGTAGTATGGGCCCCGGGGAGCTGTTTTTT. The V gene is TRBV19, the J gene TRBJ2-2, with D uncertain. The CDR3 is 12 amino acids. Per germline, CDR1 LNHDA and CDR2 SQIVND (reference sequence). Trimming removed 3 bases at V and 6 bases at J, with 5 bases between.

J is TRBJ2-3 and V is TRBV10-3, with 9 bases identical to TRBD2. With 10 bases clipped from V and 0 bases from J, the junction kept 14 bases outside the gene matches. Germline loops: CDR1 ENHRY, CDR2 SYGVKD. The CDR3 spans 17 residues. CDR3 residues: CATLPRIAGESTDTQYF. The CDR3 nucleotides are TGTGCCACCCTACCACGAATAGCGGGGGAGAGCACAGATACGCAGTATTTT.

This clone has just a few counts. V gene TRBV5-1 combines with J gene TRBJ2-3; 14 bases agree with TRBD2. The CDR3 is 16 amino acids. Germline CDR1 reads SGHRS; CDR2 reads YFSETQ. Trimming took 0 bases from V and 5 from J; bases not matched to a gene: 2. DNA of the CDR3: TGCGCCAGCAGCTTGGGACTAGCGGGGGGGCAAGATACGCAGTATTTT. This translates into CASSLGLAGGQDTQYF.

V gene TRBV11-2 combines with J gene TRBJ1-3; D is undetermined. V shed 3 bases and J shed 2 bases, with 8 bases lying between them. This CDR3 contains 14 residues. Germline CDR1 reads SGHAT; CDR2 reads FQNNGV. CDR3 bases: TGTGCCAGCAGCTTGGGAGGGACTGGAAACACCATATATTTT. It is translated as CASSLGGTGNTIYF.